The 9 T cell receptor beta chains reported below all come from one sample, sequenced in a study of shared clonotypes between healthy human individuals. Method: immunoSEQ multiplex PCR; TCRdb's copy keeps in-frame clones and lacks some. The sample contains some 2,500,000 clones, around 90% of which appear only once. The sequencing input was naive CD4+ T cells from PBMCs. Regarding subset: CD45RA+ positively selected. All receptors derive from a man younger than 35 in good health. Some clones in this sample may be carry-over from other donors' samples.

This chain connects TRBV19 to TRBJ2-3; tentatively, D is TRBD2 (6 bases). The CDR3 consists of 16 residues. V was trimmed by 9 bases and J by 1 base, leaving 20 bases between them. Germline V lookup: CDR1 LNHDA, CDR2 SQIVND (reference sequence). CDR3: CARAPEGPLRTDTQYF. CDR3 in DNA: TGTGCCAGAGCTCCGGAGGGGCCGCTACGCACAGATACGCAGTATTTT.

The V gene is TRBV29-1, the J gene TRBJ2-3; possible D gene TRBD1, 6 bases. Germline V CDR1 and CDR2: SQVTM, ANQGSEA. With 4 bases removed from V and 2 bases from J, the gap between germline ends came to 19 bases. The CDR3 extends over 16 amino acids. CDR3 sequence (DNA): TGCAGCGTTGCTAGACAGGTCGCAACAAACACAGATACGCAGTATTTT. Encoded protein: CSVARQVATNTDTQYF.

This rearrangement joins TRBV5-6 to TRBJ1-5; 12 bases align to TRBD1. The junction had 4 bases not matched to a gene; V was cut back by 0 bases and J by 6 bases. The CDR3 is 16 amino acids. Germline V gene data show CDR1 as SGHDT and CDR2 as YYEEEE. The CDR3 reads CASSLGWGQGAQPQHF. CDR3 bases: TGTGCCAGCAGCTTGGGGTGGGGACAGGGGGCTCAGCCCCAGCATTTT.

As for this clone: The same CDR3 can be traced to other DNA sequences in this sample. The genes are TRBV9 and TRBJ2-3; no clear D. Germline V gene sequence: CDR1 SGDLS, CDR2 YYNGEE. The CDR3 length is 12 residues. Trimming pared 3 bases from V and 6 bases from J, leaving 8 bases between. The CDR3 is CASSASRDTQYF. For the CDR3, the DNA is TGTGCCAGCAGCGCATCTCGGGATACGCAGTATTTT.

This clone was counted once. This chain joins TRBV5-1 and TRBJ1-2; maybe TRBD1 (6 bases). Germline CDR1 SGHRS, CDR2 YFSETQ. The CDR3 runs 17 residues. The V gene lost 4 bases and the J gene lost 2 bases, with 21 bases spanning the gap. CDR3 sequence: CASSPPLRGIRNYGYTF. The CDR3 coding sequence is TGCGCCAGCAGCCCCCCGCTAAGGGGGATAAGGAACTATGGCTACACCTTC.

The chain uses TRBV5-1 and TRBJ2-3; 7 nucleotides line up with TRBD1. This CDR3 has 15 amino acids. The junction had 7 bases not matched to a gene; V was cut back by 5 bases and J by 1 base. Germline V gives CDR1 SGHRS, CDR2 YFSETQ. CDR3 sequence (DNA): TGCGCCAGCAGGGTCACCGGGACAGGCACAGATACGCAGTATTTT. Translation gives CASRVTGTGTDTQYF.

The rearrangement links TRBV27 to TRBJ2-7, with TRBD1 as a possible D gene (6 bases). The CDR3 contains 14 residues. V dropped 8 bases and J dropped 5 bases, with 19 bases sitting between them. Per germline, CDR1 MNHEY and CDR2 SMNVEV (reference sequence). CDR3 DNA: TGTGCCAGCCGGACAGAACTTGCGTCCGACGAGCAGTACTTC. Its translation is CASRTELASDEQYF.

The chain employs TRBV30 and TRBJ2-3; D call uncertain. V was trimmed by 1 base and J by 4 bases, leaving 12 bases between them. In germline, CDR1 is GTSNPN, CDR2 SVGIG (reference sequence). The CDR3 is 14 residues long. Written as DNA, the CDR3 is TGTGCCTGGAGTGACAGCCCTTGGGCAGATACGCAGTATTTT. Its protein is CAWSDSPWADTQYF. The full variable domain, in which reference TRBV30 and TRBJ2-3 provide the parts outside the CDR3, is SQTIHQWPATLVQPVGSPLSLECTVEGTSNPNLYWYRQAAGRGLQLLFYSVGIGQISSEVPQNLSASRPQDRQFILSSKKLLLSDSGFYLCAWSDSPWADTQYFGPGTRLTVL.

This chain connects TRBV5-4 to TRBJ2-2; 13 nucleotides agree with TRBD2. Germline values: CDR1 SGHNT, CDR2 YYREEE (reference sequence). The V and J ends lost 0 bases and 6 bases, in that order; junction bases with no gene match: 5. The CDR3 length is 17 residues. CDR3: CASSLGTSGSRAGELFF. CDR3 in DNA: TGTGCCAGCAGCTTGGGGACTAGCGGGAGTAGGGCCGGGGAGCTGTTTTTT.